One and the same sample provided the 12 T cell receptor beta chains below, sequenced in a study of blood T cell repertoires in COVID-19 (dated by TCRdb to 2018 to 2020). Libraries were made using the immunoSEQ multiplex PCR assay. TCRdb retrieved this table from immuneACCESS and kept in-frame rearrangements only. Not all clones are present; in checked studies, unresolved V genes account for under half, and no reason is known for the remainder. Counted in this sample were 80,000 to 90,000 clones; about four fifths of them appeared once. The ten most abundant clones make up more than 2% of the sample. Sequencing was done on a sample of peripheral blood. The receptors stem from a woman in her seventies with acute or convalescent COVID-19.

J is TRBJ1-2 and V is TRBV7-9, with 9 bases fitting TRBD1. Trimming at V came to 5 bases and at J to 3 bases, leaving 16 bases not matched to a gene. This CDR3 spans 18 amino acids. Germline V gene data show CDR1 as SEHNR and CDR2 as FQNEAQ (reference sequence). CDR3 region: CASSRAPGQGNLDYGYTF. CDR3 DNA: TGTGCCAGCAGCCGGGCCCCGGGACAGGGTAATTTGGACTATGGCTACACCTTC. Supplemented by reference TRBV7-9 and TRBJ1-2, the full variable domain reads DTGVSQNPRHKITKRGQNVTFRCDPISEHNRLYWYRQTLGQGPEFLTYFQNEAQLEKSRLLSDRFSAERPKGSFSTLEIQRTEQGDSAMYLCASSRAPGQGNLDYGYTFGSGTRLTVV.

This rearrangement joins TRBV29-1 to TRBJ1-2; 7 positions match TRBD1. There are 13 residues in the CDR3. Germline CDR1 reads SQVTM; CDR2 reads ANQGSEA. With V trimmed by 4 bases and J by 6 bases, 8 bases remained unmatched. The CDR3 DNA sequence: TGCAGCGTTGCTGGACAGGCACTTAATGGCTACACCTTC. Protein: CSVAGQALNGYTF.

The chain carries TRBV24-1 and TRBJ2-1, with 9 bases fitting TRBD2. CDR3 length: 16 amino acids. With V trimmed by 7 bases and J by 3 bases, 9 bases remained unmatched. Germline CDR1 reads KGHDR; CDR2 reads SFDVKD. This CDR3 is CATRASGDVSYNEQFF. As DNA, the CDR3 is TGTGCCACCAGGGCTAGCGGGGACGTAAGCTACAATGAGCAGTTCTTC.

V is TRBV6-5 and J is TRBJ1-4; D is unresolved. V lost 7 bases to trimming and J lost 0 bases, with 12 bases between them. Germline values: CDR1 MNHEY, CDR2 SVGAGI. There are 15 residues in the CDR3. This CDR3 reads CASKDYFATNEKLFF. DNA of the CDR3: TGTGCCAGCAAGGACTACTTTGCAACTAATGAAAAACTGTTTTTT.

The rearrangement uses TRBV19 and TRBJ2-7; D is perhaps TRBD2 (5 bases). This CDR3 has 14 residues. Between the trimmed V and J ends, which lost 6 bases and 1 base, there was a span of 13 bases. Germline-derived CDR1 and CDR2 are LNHDA and SQIVND (reference sequence). The CDR3 reads CASRENIASYEQYF. The CDR3 DNA follows: TGTGCCAGTAGGGAGAACATAGCGTCCTACGAGCAGTACTTC.

The genes are TRBV14 and TRBJ2-2, with D perhaps TRBD1 (6 bases). The length of the CDR3 is 13 residues. Germline values: CDR1 SGHDN, CDR2 FVKESK. The germline V and J ends were trimmed by 2 bases and 6 bases, with 7 bases remaining between them. The CDR3 loop reads CASSQYRAGELFF. For the CDR3, the DNA is TGTGCCAGCAGCCAATACAGGGCCGGGGAGCTGTTTTTT.

This chain connects TRBV13 to TRBJ2-3, with 10 bases that match TRBD1. V lost 5 bases and J lost 4; bases outside the gene matches: 6. The CDR3 is 15 residues long. Looked up from germline, CDR1 is PRHDT and CDR2 is FYEKMQ (reference sequence). The CDR3: CASSPGTGAADTQYF. CDR3 DNA sequence: TGTGCCAGCAGCCCCGGGACAGGGGCAGCAGATACGCAGTATTTT.

The chain carries TRBV5-1 and TRBJ2-7; D may be TRBD2 (5 bases). Trimming took 1 base from V and 0 from J, leaving 14 bases between them. The CDR3 sequence is 16 residues long. Germline values: CDR1 SGHRS, CDR2 YFSETQ. The CDR3 DNA reads as TGCGCCAGCAGCTTGAATACGTTGGGGAGCTCCTACGAGCAGTACTTC. It codes for CASSLNTLGSSYEQYF.

CDR3 sequence (DNA): TGTGCCAGCAGGGCCCCCTTCTCCTACAATGAGCAGTTCTTC. This gives the protein CASRAPFSYNEQFF. The V call is TRBV7-2, the J call TRBJ2-1; no reliable D call. The V end lost 6 bases, the J end lost 0 bases, and 9 bases lay between the germline ends. CDR3 length: 14 amino acids. Germline V lookup: CDR1 SGHTA, CDR2 FQGNSA.

V is TRBV3-1 (or the pseudogene TRBV3-2) and J is TRBJ1-1, with a possible D match to TRBD1 (5 bases). Trimming stripped 4 bases from V and 7 bases from J, with 10 bases between. Germline-derived CDR1 and CDR2 are LGHDT and YNNKEL (reference sequence). CDR3 length: 12 residues. The CDR3 region is CASSLTGVEAFF. CDR3 nucleotide sequence: TGTGCCAGCAGCCTAACAGGAGTTGAAGCTTTCTTT.

This sequence joins TRBV15 and TRBJ1-4; 7 positions agree with TRBD1. Trimming took 1 base from V and 12 from J; bases not matched to a gene: 20. This CDR3 spans 18 amino acids. Germline values: CDR1 LNHNV, CDR2 YYDKDF (reference sequence). The CDR3, as DNA: TGTGCCACCAGCAGAGGGTCCGCTCTCACGGGACAGCCCGATCAACTGTTTTTT. As protein: CATSRGSALTGQPDQLFF.

This clone showed up just once. This chain's CDR3 is CSGTGPTEAFF. DNA of the CDR3: TGCAGTGGGACAGGGCCCACTGAAGCTTTCTTT. The J gene is TRBJ1-1, the V gene TRBV20-1; 8 bases line up with TRBD1. V shed 7 bases, J shed 4 bases, and the junction held 2 bases outside the gene matches. The CDR3 runs 11 residues. Germline V gene data show CDR1 as DFQATT and CDR2 as SNEGSKA (reference sequence).